This T cell receptor beta chain was documented in a study of T cells after yellow fever vaccination. General study findings and limits: The secondary T-cell response peaked on day 5, not day 15, but was weaker.

MiXCR was run by TCRdb on the 5' RACE reads, yielding one entry per CDR3 protein. Of about 630,000 distinct CDR3 sequences in the sample, about 12% were seen once. Concerning this clonotype: Its antigen is as yet unknown.

Germline V lookup: CDR1 LNHDA, CDR2 SQIVND (reference sequence). The CDR3 loop spans 15 amino acids. With V trimmed by 6 bases and J by 5 bases, 8 bases remained unmatched. Material: PBMCs, obtained on the day of the yellow fever booster vaccination. This clonotype was sampled from a man aged 30 to 39 who received the YFV17D yellow fever vaccine. The J gene is TRBJ2-1, the V gene TRBV19; 9 bases are a match to TRBD2. In DNA, the CDR3 is TGTGCCAGTAGCAGGAGACTAGCGGAGAACAATGAGCAGTTCTTC. It is translated as CASSRRLAENNEQFF.